This is a list of T cell receptor beta chains from one sample in a study of blood T cell repertoires in COVID-19. The method was immunoSEQ multiplex PCR; TCRdb's version includes in-frame clones alone and lacks a portion of them. Of 35,000 to 45,000 clones listed, around 87% were seen once; the top ten hold 20%. Sequencing used peripheral blood. These TCRs come from a man in his 60s with acute or convalescent COVID-19. CDR3s include the opening cysteine and the closing phenylalanine or tryptophan. The order of the fields is J gene, clone size, D gene, V gene, CDR3 DNA, CDR3 protein. A D gene is named only where the DNA matches it firmly. Some rows have no size entry. The others give once, few or many, or a class for an expanded clone.

j_gene: TRBJ1-1; abundance: -; d_gene: -; v_gene: TRBV2; CDR3nt: TGTGCCAGCAGTGTTGACAGCATGAACACTGAAGCTTTCTTT; CDR3aa: CASSVDSMNTEAFF
j_gene: TRBJ1-2; abundance: -; d_gene: TRBD1; v_gene: TRBV19; CDR3nt: TGTGCCAGTAGTGCCGAGACAGGGGGCAGGAGTGGCTACACCTTC; CDR3aa: CASSAETGGRSGYTF
j_gene: TRBJ2-5; abundance: once; d_gene: -; v_gene: TRBV7-9; CDR3nt: TGTGCCAGCAGCTTATTGGCTTATTCCCAAGAGACCCAGTACTTC; CDR3aa: CASSLLAYSQETQYF
j_gene: TRBJ1-2; abundance: -; d_gene: -; v_gene: TRBV19; CDR3nt: TGTGCCAGTAGTATAGATACGCGGATACTCTATGGCTACACCTTC; CDR3aa: CASSIDTRILYGYTF
j_gene: TRBJ2-5; abundance: -; d_gene: TRBD2; v_gene: TRBV28; CDR3nt: TGTGCCAGCCATACACTACATAAGACTAGCGCAGAGACCCAGTACTTC; CDR3aa: CASHTLHKTSAETQYF
j_gene: TRBJ2-3; abundance: -; d_gene: -; v_gene: TRBV14; CDR3nt: TGTGCCAGCAGCCAACTCACTAGTTTTACGCAGTATTTT; CDR3aa: CASSQLTSFTQYF
j_gene: TRBJ2-3; abundance: -; d_gene: TRBD2; v_gene: TRBV5-1; CDR3nt: TGCGCCAGCAGCTCCTCACCTAGCGGGAGTAGGCCAGATACGCAGTATTTT; CDR3aa: CASSSSPSGSRPDTQYF
j_gene: TRBJ2-2; abundance: -; d_gene: -; v_gene: TRBV7-3; CDR3nt: TGTGCCAGCAGCTTAAGGCAGGGGGGCAACACCGGGGAGCTGTTTTTT; CDR3aa: CASSLRQGGNTGELFF
j_gene: TRBJ1-5; abundance: -; d_gene: TRBD1; v_gene: TRBV2; CDR3nt: TGTGCCAGCAGGGGACAGGGGGGGAGCAATCAGCCCCAGCATTTT; CDR3aa: CASRGQGGSNQPQHF
j_gene: TRBJ1-5; abundance: -; d_gene: -; v_gene: TRBV6-5; CDR3nt: TGTGCCAGCCGGGGGGTTTGGCAGCCCCAGCATTTT; CDR3aa: CASRGVWQPQHF
j_gene: TRBJ2-1; abundance: once; d_gene: TRBD1; v_gene: TRBV5-1; CDR3nt: TGCGCCAGCAGCTCCCGGGACAGGGGTAAAGTGGAGCAGTTCTTC; CDR3aa: CASSSRDRGKVEQFF
j_gene: TRBJ2-2; abundance: -; d_gene: TRBD1; v_gene: TRBV5-1; CDR3nt: TGCGCCAGCAGCTTTACAGGGGGAAAAGTCACCGGGGAGCTGTTTTTT; CDR3aa: CASSFTGGKVTGELFF
j_gene: TRBJ2-2; abundance: -; d_gene: -; v_gene: TRBV6-2/TRBV6-3; CDR3nt: TGTGCCAGCAGTTACTCGAAGTCCAGTACGATCTCCGGGGAGCTGTTTTTT; CDR3aa: CASSYSKSSTISGELFF
j_gene: TRBJ1-1; abundance: -; d_gene: TRBD1; v_gene: TRBV14; CDR3nt: TGTGCCAGCAGCCAGCTACAGGGGGGCACTGAAGCTTTCTTT; CDR3aa: CASSQLQGGTEAFF
j_gene: TRBJ2-2; abundance: -; d_gene: -; v_gene: TRBV5-1; CDR3nt: TGCGCCAGCAGCTTGGAACCGCAGGGTGACACCGGGGAGCTGTTTTTT; CDR3aa: CASSLEPQGDTGELFF
j_gene: TRBJ1-3; abundance: -; d_gene: TRBD1; v_gene: TRBV3-1/TRBV3-2; CDR3nt: TGTGCCAGCAGCCCTGACAGGGAGTGGGGAAACACCATATATTTT; CDR3aa: CASSPDREWGNTIYF
j_gene: TRBJ2-1; abundance: -; d_gene: TRBD1; v_gene: TRBV5-1; CDR3nt: TGCGCCAGCAGCAGAGGGACAGGGGGCGTCGATGAGCAGTTCTTC; CDR3aa: CASSRGTGGVDEQFF
j_gene: TRBJ2-7; abundance: -; d_gene: -; v_gene: TRBV7-2; CDR3nt: TGTGCCAGCAGCTTAGCCTGGGAGCTGGGGCAGTACTTC; CDR3aa: CASSLAWELGQYF
j_gene: TRBJ1-2; abundance: -; d_gene: TRBD1; v_gene: TRBV30; CDR3nt: TGTGCCTGGAGTTGGACAGGGGTAAACTATGGCTACACCTTC; CDR3aa: CAWSWTGVNYGYTF
j_gene: TRBJ2-5; abundance: -; d_gene: TRBD2; v_gene: TRBV5-1; CDR3nt: TGCGCCAGCAGCGTTGAGCGGGAGGGGACCCAGTACTTC; CDR3aa: CASSVEREGTQYF